This T cell receptor beta chain appears in the sequencing data of a study of early T cells in non-severe SARS-CoV-2 infection. As for the study in general: Sequencing of unsorted whole blood was done on bulk RNA, leaving chains unpaired.

Germline V CDR1 and CDR2: MNHEY, SVGAGI. CDR3 length equals 12 residues. Trimming stripped 4 bases from V and 10 bases from J, with 13 bases between. Study-wide findings and caveats: Lookups in VDJdb leaned toward anti-spike CD8 responses and missed private and CD4 specificities.

Attached unique molecular identifiers marked individual cDNA molecules. TCRdb reanalysed the 5' RACE reads using MiXCR and keeps one entry per CDR3 protein. The sample has 55,000 to 70,000 distinct CDR3 sequences; approximately 12% are singletons. A few counts support this clonotype. Its antigen is currently unknown. This TCR came from an adult who was a healthcare worker with PCR-confirmed SARS-CoV-2 infection or an uninfected control (not recorded which). The donor label of this sample is uncertain. Source: whole blood, taken at baseline. J is TRBJ1-1 and V is TRBV6-5; D is undetermined. The CDR3 sequence is CASSSGFRGAFF. CDR3 bases: TGTGCCAGCAGTTCTGGTTTCCGCGGAGCTTTCTTT.